This TCR beta chain stems from a study of shared clonotypes between healthy human individuals. Trimming took 2 bases from V and 4 from J, leaving 11 bases between them. CDR3 size: 15 residues. Germline-derived CDR1 and CDR2 are MNHEY and SMNVEV (reference sequence). Method: immunoSEQ multiplex PCR; TCRdb's copy keeps in-frame clones and lacks some. This table holds over a million clones, roughly 97% found once. The chain couples TRBV27 to TRBJ2-2; no clear D gene. Material for sequencing was naive CD4+ T cells sorted from blood. Subset noted: CD45RA+ positively selected. The clonotype comes from a young man in good health. CDR3: CASSLIPAATGELFF. The CDR3 DNA reads as TGTGCCAGCAGTTTAATACCCGCGGCCACCGGGGAGCTGTTTTTT.